One and the same sample provided the 27 T cell receptor beta chains below, sequenced in a study of T cell repertoires in cytomegalovirus infection (dated by TCRdb to the late 2010s). The data were produced on an Illumina HiSeq 1500. Using fastp at Q25 and MiXCR, TCRdb reprocessed the public reads and kept productive beta chains. Under each unique CDR3 protein, matching rows form one entry showing the most common genes and DNA. The sample includes fewer than 550,000 distinct CDR3 sequences, with over 9% observed a single time. Jointly, the top ten make up roughly a tenth of the sample. The source material was PBMCs. These TCRs come from a human donor in good health (CMV status not recorded). Some clones in this sample may be carry-over from other donors' samples.

This clonotype was seen at least ten times. This chain connects TRBV2 to TRBJ2-2; D gene uncertain. V was shortened by 8 bases and J by 0 bases, with 13 bases between the two germline ends. In germline, CDR1 is SNHLY, CDR2 FYNNEI. The CDR3 length is 15 residues. The CDR3 sequence is CASRVGSANTGELFF. The CDR3, as DNA: TGTGCCAGCCGTGTGGGCAGCGCGAACACCGGGGAGCTGTTTTTT.

There are many counts of this clonotype. This chain links TRBV7-3 with TRBJ1-1, with TRBD1 matching 7 bases. The V gene end was trimmed by 2 bases and the J gene end by 5 bases; junction bases not matched to a gene: 5. There are 14 residues in the CDR3. Germline V gives CDR1 SGHTA, CDR2 FQGTGA. CDR3 amino acids: CASSLQGGGTEAFF. For the CDR3, the DNA is TGTGCCAGCAGCTTACAGGGGGGAGGGACTGAAGCTTTCTTT.

This clonotype appeared a few times. The chain carries TRBV30 and TRBJ1-5; no definite D call. Between the trimmed V and J ends, which lost 0 bases and 4 bases, there was a span of 7 bases. The CDR3 sequence is 13 residues long. Germline loops: CDR1 GTSNPN, CDR2 SVGIG (reference sequence). As DNA, the CDR3 is TGTGCCTGGAGTGTACAAGCGAATCAGCCCCAGCATTTT. It codes for CAWSVQANQPQHF. Complete variable domain (other parts from reference TRBV30 and TRBJ1-5): SQTIHQWPATLVQPVGSPLSLECTVEGTSNPNLYWYRQAAGRGLQLLFYSVGIGQISSEVPQNLSASRPQDRQFILSSKKLLLSDSGFYLCAWSVQANQPQHFGDGTRLSIL.

The CDR3 protein is CSVGGYGNTEAFF. CDR3 in DNA: TGCAGCGTGGGGGGTTACGGGAACACTGAAGCTTTCTTT. The chain recombines TRBV29-1 with TRBJ1-1; D is perhaps TRBD1 (5 bases). This CDR3 comprises 13 residues. Germline CDR1 is SQVTM and CDR2 is ANQGSEA. The V and J ends lost 6 bases and 1 base respectively, with 12 bases between them. The full variable domain, in which reference TRBV29-1 and TRBJ1-1 provide the parts outside the CDR3, is SAVISQKPSRDICQRGTSLTIQCQVDSQVTMMFWYRQQPGQSLTLIATANQGSEATYESGFVIDKFPISRPNLTFSTLTVSNMSPEDSSIYLCSVGGYGNTEAFFGQGTRLTVV.

The table lists this clonotype with many counts. This rearrangement joins TRBV28 to TRBJ1-1; no reliable D call. The V gene's germline CDR1 is MDHEN and CDR2 SYDVKM. The CDR3 covers 13 residues. The V gene lost 2 bases and the J gene lost 5 bases, with 9 bases spanning the gap. This CDR3 is CASSLRLGTEAFF. DNA for the CDR3: TGTGCCAGCAGTTTAAGGCTAGGGACTGAAGCTTTCTTT. The variable domain in full, completed from reference TRBV28 and TRBJ1-1, reads DVKVTQSSRYLVKRTGEKVFLECVQDMDHENMFWYRQDPGLGLRLIYFSYDVKMKEKGDIPEGYSVSREKKERFSLILESASTNQTSMYLCASSLRLGTEAFFGQGTRLTVV.

At least ten counts were recorded for this clonotype. This sequence joins TRBV7-2 and TRBJ2-3, with 7 bases aligning to TRBD1. CDR3 length equals 14 residues. The V and J ends lost 4 bases and 4 bases, in that order; junction bases with no gene match: 5. Germline loops: CDR1 SGHTA, CDR2 FQGNSA. CDR3 amino acids: CASSSSTGSDTQYF. CDR3 DNA sequence: TGTGCCAGCAGCTCCTCGACAGGGTCAGATACGCAGTATTTT.

This rearrangement joins TRBV3-1 to TRBJ2-7; 10 nucleotides line up with TRBD2. This CDR3 has 14 amino acids. Germline V CDR1 and CDR2: LGHDT, YNNKEL (reference sequence). V dropped 3 bases and J dropped 4; count of bases not matched to a gene: 3. CDR3 nucleotide sequence: TGTGCCAGCAGCCAGTTACTAGCGGGGTACGAGCAGTACTTC. Translation gives CASSQLLAGYEQYF.

The gene calls are TRBV9 and TRBJ2-2, with D possibly being TRBD1 (6 bases). Germline CDR1 and CDR2: SGDLS and YYNGEE. V gave up 0 bases and J gave up 6 bases, with 12 bases separating them. The CDR3 has 15 residues. This CDR3 reads CASSVGTALAGELFF. Written as DNA, the CDR3 is TGTGCCAGCAGCGTAGGGACAGCCTTAGCCGGGGAGCTGTTTTTT.

This clonotype has ten or more counts. The J gene is TRBJ1-1, the V gene TRBV28; D gene ambiguous. This CDR3 contains 15 residues. The germline gives CDR1 MDHEN, CDR2 SYDVKM. V shed 2 bases and J shed 1 base, with 11 bases lying between them. CDR3 loop: CASSLQVVRNTEAFF. In DNA form, the CDR3 reads TGTGCCAGCAGTTTACAGGTCGTCAGGAACACTGAAGCTTTCTTT.

The table lists this clonotype with a few counts. The chain is built from TRBV2 and TRBJ2-2; tentative D call: TRBD1 (6 bases). This CDR3 is 16 amino acids long. The ends were cut back, 3 bases at V and 5 bases at J, with 16 bases in the middle. Looked up from germline, CDR1 is SNHLY and CDR2 is FYNNEI. The CDR3 nucleotides read TGTGCCAGCAGTGATGGGGCAGGGGAAGGGACCGGGGAGCTGTTTTTT. This translates into CASSDGAGEGTGELFF.

This clonotype was seen repeatedly, ten times or more. The CDR3 protein is CASSLGAHHPLEQYF. The CDR3 DNA follows: TGTGCCAGCAGTTTAGGAGCGCACCACCCTCTCGAGCAGTACTTC. The J gene is TRBJ2-7, the V gene TRBV28; D call uncertain. The CDR3 consists of 15 residues. The germline V and J ends were trimmed by 2 bases and 6 bases, with 17 bases remaining between them. Germline V lookup: CDR1 MDHEN, CDR2 SYDVKM.

The chain uses TRBV27 and TRBJ1-5; D is unclear. The CDR3 loop spans 15 amino acids. Germline V gene sequence: CDR1 MNHEY, CDR2 SMNVEV (reference sequence). Trimming removed 6 bases from V and 5 bases from J, with 17 bases in between. This chain's CDR3 is CASRQDVRPYQPQHF. The DNA of the CDR3 is TGTGCCAGCAGGCAGGACGTTAGACCGTATCAGCCCCAGCATTTT.

In this sample, this clonotype turned up many times. This chain connects TRBV5-6 to TRBJ1-1; 7 nucleotides line up with TRBD1. The CDR3 totals 16 residues. The germline CDR1 and CDR2 sequences are SGHDT and YYEEEE. The V segment lost 6 bases and the J segment 5 bases; nucleotides outside the gene matches: 16. The CDR3 here is CASTFPGRGSGTEAFF. The CDR3 DNA is TGTGCCAGCACCTTCCCTGGCAGGGGGTCGGGGACTGAAGCTTTCTTT.

This clonotype was recorded many times. This chain uses TRBV6-5 with TRBJ1-5; 9 positions agree with TRBD1. Germline values: CDR1 MNHEY, CDR2 SVGAGI. The V gene end was trimmed by 2 bases and the J gene end by 5 bases; junction bases not matched to a gene: 4. The CDR3 is 15 amino acids. CDR3 region: CASSYIQGADQPQHF. The CDR3 bases are TGTGCCAGCAGTTACATACAGGGGGCTGATCAGCCCCAGCATTTT.

This clonotype was counted a few times. The rearrangement links TRBV2 to TRBJ2-7; 8 nucleotides agree with TRBD1. Trimming at V came to 2 bases and at J to 2 bases, leaving 2 bases not matched to a gene. This CDR3 contains 14 residues. Germline CDR1 SNHLY, CDR2 FYNNEI. CDR3: CASSEYRGAYEQYF. As DNA, the CDR3 is TGTGCCAGCAGTGAATACAGGGGGGCCTACGAGCAGTACTTC.

This clonotype was seen repeatedly, ten times or more. V gene TRBV28 combines with J gene TRBJ2-7, with a possible D match to TRBD2 (5 bases). The germline V gene has CDR1 MDHEN and CDR2 SYDVKM. Trimming took off 5 bases at V and 4 bases at J, with 18 bases between the two ends. The CDR3 has 15 amino acids. The DNA for the CDR3 is TGTGCCAGCAGTCCCTTAGTTGTTTCGGGGTACGAGCAGTACTTC. Protein sequence: CASSPLVVSGYEQYF.

This clonotype was counted many times. The V gene is TRBV20-1, the J gene TRBJ1-6, with D maybe TRBD1 (5 bases). The CDR3 sequence is 16 residues long. V was trimmed by 3 bases and J by 0 bases, leaving 12 bases between them. Germline V gives CDR1 DFQATT, CDR2 SNEGSKA (reference sequence). The CDR3 nucleotides are TGCAGTGCTAGTGGGGCAACTCGCTCCTATAATTCACCCCTCCACTTT. Protein product: CSASGATRSYNSPLHF.

This clonotype was counted many times. The chain uses TRBV6-6 and TRBJ1-1; 7 bases are shared with TRBD1. The CDR3 length is 15 residues. The J segment lost 6 bases and the V segment lost 0 bases, leaving 7 bases of the junction unmatched. Germline V gives CDR1 MNHNY, CDR2 SVGAGI (reference sequence). The CDR3 region is CASSYSDREGAEAFF. The CDR3, as DNA: TGTGCCAGCAGTTACTCAGACAGGGAGGGCGCTGAAGCTTTCTTT.

This clonotype came up many times. The chain uses TRBV7-6 and TRBJ1-1; D is undetermined. CDR1 SGHVS and CDR2 FNYEAQ come from the germline V gene. Trimming shortened V by 8 bases and J by 1 base, and 14 bases separated the two germline ends. This CDR3 has 14 residues. Written as DNA, the CDR3 is TGTGCCAGCTCACCGCCACATTCGAACACTGAAGCTTTCTTT. It is translated as CASSPPHSNTEAFF.

This clonotype was detected ten times or more. The rearrangement links TRBV7-9 to TRBJ2-7; D is possibly TRBD2 (6 bases). Trimming left V 1 base short and J 2 bases short, with 12 bases between. Germline V gene lookup returns CDR1 SEHNR and CDR2 FQNEAQ (reference sequence). There are 15 residues in the CDR3. CDR3 DNA: TGTGCCAGCAGCTTAGATCTAGCGAATCCCTACGAGCAGTACTTC. This sequence encodes CASSLDLANPYEQYF.

The V and J genes are TRBV20-1 and TRBJ1-4; D is possibly TRBD1 (6 bases). Germline CDR1 is DFQATT and CDR2 is SNEGSKA (reference sequence). The CDR3 sequence is 17 residues long. Trimming stripped 5 bases from V and 10 bases from J, with 29 bases between. The CDR3 bases are TGCAGTGCTCTACAGGGAAAAGGGGTGGAGAAGAGGGGAAAACTGTTTTTT. It translates to CSALQGKGVEKRGKLFF.

This clonotype was found a few times. The chain joins TRBV19 to TRBJ2-1; 11 positions agree with TRBD2. This CDR3 is built from 15 residues. J gave up 4 bases and V 3 bases, and 2 bases lay outside the gene matches. Looked up from germline, CDR1 is LNHDA and CDR2 is SQIVND (reference sequence). CDR3 in DNA: TGTGCCAGTAGTATCGCTAGCGGGGGGTACAATGAGCAGTTCTTC. Translation gives CASSIASGGYNEQFF.

The sample holds many counts of this clonotype. This chain uses TRBV12-3 or TRBV12-4 with TRBJ2-1, with a possible D match to TRBD2 (6 bases). The V and J ends lost 4 bases and 1 base respectively, with 17 bases between them. The CDR3 is 17 residues long. The CDR3 nucleotides read TGTGCCAGCAGTTCGGAGACTGGGGGGTTATCCTACAATGAGCAGTTCTTC. It is translated as CASSSETGGLSYNEQFF.

In this sample, this clonotype turned up a few times. V gene TRBV20-1 combines with J gene TRBJ2-2; 7 bases line up with TRBD1. CDR1 and CDR2 (germline): DFQATT, SNEGSKA (reference sequence). V lost 0 bases to trimming and J lost 1 base; unmatched junction nucleotides: 5. There are 16 residues in the CDR3. CDR3 coding DNA: TGCAGTGCTAGAGATCTGGGACAGAGGAACACCGGGGAGCTGTTTTTT. Protein sequence: CSARDLGQRNTGELFF.

In its sample, this clonotype was seen many times. The chain joins TRBV19 to TRBJ1-5; D might be TRBD1 (5 bases). Per the germline V gene, CDR1 is LNHDA and CDR2 is SQIVND (reference sequence). The CDR3 loop spans 14 amino acids. The V gene lost 6 bases and the J gene lost 3 bases, with 12 bases spanning the gap. CDR3 region: CASRHPGPNQPQHF. DNA of the CDR3: TGTGCCAGTAGGCATCCGGGACCCAATCAGCCCCAGCATTTT.

This clonotype came up many times. The CDR3 DNA follows: TGTGCCAGCAGTTTGAAGCGGGAGTACCCAGATACGCAGTATTTT. Translation gives CASSLKREYPDTQYF. This chain joins TRBV28 and TRBJ2-3, with TRBD2 matching 8 bases. V shed 3 bases and J 4 bases; nucleotides not matched to a gene: 6. The germline gives CDR1 MDHEN, CDR2 SYDVKM. This CDR3 region has 15 residues.

This clonotype was seen many times. The rearrangement links TRBV5-4 to TRBJ2-1; perhaps D is TRBD1 or TRBD2 (6 bases each). V lost 5 bases and J lost 6, with 18 bases in between. There are 15 residues in the CDR3. Germline assignment: CDR1 SGHNT and CDR2 YYREEE (reference sequence). As DNA, the CDR3 is TGTGCCAGCAGTGGGGCGTGGGGGGCGACCAATGAGCAGTTCTTC. It specifies CASSGAWGATNEQFF.